The sequence of this TCR beta chain was determined in a study of T-cell memory formation after mild COVID-19. For the study at large: Most TCR clusters belonged to a single donor.

TCRdb used MiXCR to reprocess the 5' RACE reads, holding one entry per CDR3 protein. The sample includes approximately 500,000 distinct CDR3 sequences, nearly 25% of them seen just once. Study-level findings and limits: A balance of CD4 and CD8 characterized clones contracting day 15 to 85, whereas later expanders leaned CD4+.

Turning to this clonotype: What it binds is unknown.

V was cut by 3 bases and J by 11 bases, with 17 bases left in between. The germline gives CDR1 DFQATT, CDR2 SNEGSKA (reference sequence). The CDR3 covers 13 residues. The V and J genes are TRBV20-1 and TRBJ2-4, with D perhaps being TRBD1 or TRBD2 (5 bases each). Sequencing input: PBMCs or a T cell subset sorted from them (not recorded which). This clonotype was obtained from an adult woman who had mild COVID-19 (a few samples of this study predate the infection). Cell type and time point are not known. In DNA, the CDR3 is TGCAGTGCTAGCAGAGTCGGGACGAAAGTTCAGTACTTC. Amino acid sequence: CSASRVGTKVQYF.